This TCR beta chain originates from a study of graft-versus-host responses after intestinal transplantation. In the study overall: Each transplant was multivisceral, liver-intestinal, or isolated intestinal. Induction using anti-thymocyte globulin, followed by tacrolimus and steroids for two to four years, was given to all recipients.

CDR3 size: 15 residues. Germline V gene sequence: CDR1 SGHNT, CDR2 YYREEE (reference sequence). The V and J ends lost 0 bases and 4 bases, in that order; junction bases with no gene match: 2. With regard to this clone: Antigen: not known.

Study-wide findings and caveats: Subjects displaying graft-donor T cell macrochimerism possessed elevated graft-versus-host to host-versus-graft clonal ratios inside allografts. Among recipient marrow samples, GvH clones were found; some appeared first in ileum or blood.

Here immunoSEQ multiplex PCR was the method, and the copy in TCRdb shows in-frame clones only, minus some. The sample contains tens of thousands of clones, 90% to 95% of which appear only once. The V call is TRBV5-4, the J call TRBJ1-3, with 9 bases identical to TRBD1. This clonotype originated in a human donor who was the organ donor for an intestinal transplant. This specimen was unstimulated CD4+ T cells sorted from spleen or lymph node cells, taken before transplant. CDR3 sequence: CASSLDRGLGNTIYF. The DNA for the CDR3 is TGTGCCAGCAGCTTGGACAGGGGGCTAGGAAACACCATATATTTT.